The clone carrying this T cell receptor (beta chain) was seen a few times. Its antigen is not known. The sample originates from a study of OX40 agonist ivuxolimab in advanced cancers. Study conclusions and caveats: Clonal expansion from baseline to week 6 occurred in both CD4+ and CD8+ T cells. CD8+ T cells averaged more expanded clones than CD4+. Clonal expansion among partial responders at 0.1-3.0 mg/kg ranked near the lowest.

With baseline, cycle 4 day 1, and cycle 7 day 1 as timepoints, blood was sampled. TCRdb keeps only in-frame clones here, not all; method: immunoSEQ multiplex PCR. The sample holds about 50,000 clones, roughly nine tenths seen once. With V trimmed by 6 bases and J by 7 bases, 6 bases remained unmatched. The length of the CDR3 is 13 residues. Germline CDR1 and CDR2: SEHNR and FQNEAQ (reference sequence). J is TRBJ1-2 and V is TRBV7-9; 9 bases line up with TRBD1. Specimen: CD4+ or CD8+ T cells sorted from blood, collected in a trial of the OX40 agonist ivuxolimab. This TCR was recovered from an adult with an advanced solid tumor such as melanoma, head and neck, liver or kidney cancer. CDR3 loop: CASRDGTGIGYTF. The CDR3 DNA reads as TGTGCCAGCAGGGACGGGACAGGGATTGGCTACACCTTC.